The 3 T cell receptor beta chains reported below all come from one sample, sequenced in a study of PD-1 blockade in classical Hodgkin lymphoma. Following autologous stem cell transplantation, relapse occurred in every patient, and exposure to brentuximab vedotin varied. This table comes from immunoSEQ multiplex PCR, and its TCRdb copy is limited to in-frame clones, with some not included. The sample comprises 65,000 to 95,000 clones, roughly nine tenths of which are singletons, and 20% to 25% rests with the top ten. The input for sequencing was peripheral blood mononuclear cells (PBMCs), taken at baseline. The receptors were sampled from a human donor with classical Hodgkin lymphoma.

This clone was seen a few times. V is TRBV7-9 and J is TRBJ2-3; 12 bases match TRBD2. The CDR3 covers 16 residues. Germline trimming cut 4 bases from V and 3 bases from J; bases unmatched to any gene: 5. The V gene's germline CDR1 is SEHNR and CDR2 FQNEAQ (reference sequence). The CDR3 nucleotides are TGTGCCAGCAGCTCTACTAGCGGGGGGTTAACAGATACGCAGTATTTT. It encodes CASSSTSGGLTDTQYF.

The V call is TRBV27, the J call TRBJ2-1; tentative D call: TRBD2 (5 bases). The CDR3 is 12 amino acids. Between the trimmed V and J ends, which lost 2 bases and 7 bases, there was a span of 6 bases. The V gene's germline CDR1 is MNHEY and CDR2 SMNVEV (reference sequence). CDR3 sequence: CASSLGGNEQFF. The CDR3 nucleotides read TGTGCCAGCAGTTTAGGAGGTAATGAGCAGTTCTTC.

This chain uses TRBV4-1 with TRBJ1-2; 10 bases agree with TRBD1. From germline, CDR1 is MGHRA and CDR2 YSYEKL. Trimming cost V 3 bases and J 8 bases; bases outside gene matches: 12. The CDR3 spans 16 residues. The CDR3 region has the DNA TGCGCCAGCAGCCAGCTTCCGGGACAGGGGACCTACGGCTACACCTTC. This translates into CASSQLPGQGTYGYTF.